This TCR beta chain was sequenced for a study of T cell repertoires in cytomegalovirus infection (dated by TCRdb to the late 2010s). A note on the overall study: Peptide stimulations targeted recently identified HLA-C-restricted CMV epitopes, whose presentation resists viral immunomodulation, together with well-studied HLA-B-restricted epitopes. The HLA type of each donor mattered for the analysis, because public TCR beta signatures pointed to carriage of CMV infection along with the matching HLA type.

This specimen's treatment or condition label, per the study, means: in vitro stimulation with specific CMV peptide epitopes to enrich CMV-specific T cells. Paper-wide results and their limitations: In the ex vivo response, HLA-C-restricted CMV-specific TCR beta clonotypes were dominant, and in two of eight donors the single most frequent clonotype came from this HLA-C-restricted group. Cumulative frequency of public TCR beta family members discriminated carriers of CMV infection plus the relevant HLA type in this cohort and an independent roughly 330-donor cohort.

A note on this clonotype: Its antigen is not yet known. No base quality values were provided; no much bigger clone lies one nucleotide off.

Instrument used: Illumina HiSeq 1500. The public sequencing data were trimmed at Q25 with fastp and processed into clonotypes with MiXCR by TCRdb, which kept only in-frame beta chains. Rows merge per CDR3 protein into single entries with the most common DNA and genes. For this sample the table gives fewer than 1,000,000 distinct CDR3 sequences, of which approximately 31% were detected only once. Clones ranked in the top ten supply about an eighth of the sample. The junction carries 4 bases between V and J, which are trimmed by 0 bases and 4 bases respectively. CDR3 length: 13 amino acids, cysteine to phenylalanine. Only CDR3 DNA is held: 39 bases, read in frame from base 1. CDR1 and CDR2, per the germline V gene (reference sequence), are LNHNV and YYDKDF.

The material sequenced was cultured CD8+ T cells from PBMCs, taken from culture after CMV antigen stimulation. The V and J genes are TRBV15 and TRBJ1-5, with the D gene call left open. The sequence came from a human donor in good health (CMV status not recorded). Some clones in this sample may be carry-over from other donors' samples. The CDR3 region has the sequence CATSRDWNQPQHF. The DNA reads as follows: TGTGCCACCAGCAGAGATTGGAATCAGCCCCAGCATTTT.